A selection of T cell receptor beta chains follows, all from one sample in a study of blood T cells in healthy people across ages. TCRdb processed the 5' RACE reads anew with MiXCR; each CDR3 protein has one entry. The table has hundreds of thousands of distinct CDR3 sequences, around 26% seen once. The sequenced sample consisted of blood. Receptors originate from a woman older than 75 in good health. The CDR3 runs from the conserved cysteine through the conserved F or W. The order of the fields is J gene, clone size, V gene, D gene, CDR3 DNA, CDR3 protein. D genes are given only for firm matches. Some rows mark clone size as missing; the rest say once, few, many or name a class of expanded clone.

TRBJ2-1,many,TRBV10-3,TRBD2,TGTGCCATCAGTGAGAAGAGCGGGGGGAGCTCCTACAATGAGCAGTTCTTC,CAISEKSGGSSYNEQFF
TRBJ2-7,.,TRBV27,.,TGTGCCAGCAGTCCCTATGAGGGGGGCAAAGGTTTATACGAGCAGTACTTC,CASSPYEGGKGLYEQYF
TRBJ2-5,many,TRBV5-1,TRBD1,TGCGCCAGCAGCCTCACTGACAGGGCCCCCCACGAGACCCAGTACTTC,CASSLTDRAPHETQYF
TRBJ2-5,few,TRBV28,TRBD1,TGTGCCACCATCGGACAGGGCGACTCCCCAGAGACCCAGTACTTC,CATIGQGDSPETQYF
TRBJ1-5,few,TRBV10-3,.,TGTGCCATCAGTGAGTCAGGGTATAGCAATCAGCCCCAGCATTTT,CAISESGYSNQPQHF
TRBJ2-7,many,TRBV7-9,TRBD1,TGTGCCAGCAGCTTTACTCCGGGACAGGGTTCCTACGAGCAGTACTTC,CASSFTPGQGSYEQYF
TRBJ1-2,.,TRBV5-4,.,TGTGCCAGCAGCTTGGTACCGATAAACGGCTACACCTTC,CASSLVPINGYTF
TRBJ2-5,many,TRBV24-1,.,TGTGCCACCAGTGACTCCCCTCCCTTACTGGGGACCCAGTACTTC,CATSDSPPLLGTQYF
TRBJ2-2,few,TRBV27,.,TGTGCCAGCACTAATCGACAGTACCCGAACACCGGGGAGCTGTTTTTT,CASTNRQYPNTGELFF
TRBJ2-7,.,TRBV18,TRBD2,TGTGCCAGCTCACCACTAGAGACTAGCGGGGGCTCCTACAATGAGCAGTACTTC,CASSPLETSGGSYNEQYF
TRBJ2-7,.,TRBV6-2/TRBV6-3,TRBD1,TGTGCCAGCGCCGGACAGGCCGGGTACGAGCAGTACTTC,CASAGQAGYEQYF
TRBJ2-1,many,TRBV7-6,.,TGTGCCAGCAGCTTCAGCAGACAGGCCTACAATGAGCAGTTCTTC,CASSFSRQAYNEQFF
TRBJ2-3,many,TRBV28,.,TGTGCCAGCAGTACCCTGGCCCCTACCACCCTCGGGACTAGCACAGATACGCAGTATTTT,CASSTLAPTTLGTSTDTQYF
TRBJ2-1,.,TRBV11-3,TRBD2,TGTGCCAGCAGCTTAGGGGGGGCTAGCGGGGGAAATGAGCAGTTCTTC,CASSLGGASGGNEQFF
TRBJ2-1,many,TRBV11-2,.,TGTGCCAGCAGCCATATCGGGACCCAATCCTACAATGAGCAGTTCTTC,CASSHIGTQSYNEQFF
TRBJ1-4,few,TRBV20-1,.,TGCAGTGCTAGAGATCCCCTAAGAAATGAAAAACTGTTTTTT,CSARDPLRNEKLFF
TRBJ2-7,once,TRBV5-4,TRBD2,TGCGCCAGCAGACAGGGACTAGCGGTCGGGGGCGAGCAGTACTTC,CASRQGLAVGGEQYF
TRBJ2-1,many,TRBV30,.,TGTGCCTACTGGCGGGGTAAAAACAATGAGCAGTTCTTC,CAYWRGKNNEQFF
TRBJ2-3,.,TRBV12-3/TRBV12-4,TRBD2,TGTGCCAGCAGTTTTAGCGGGTCTAGCACAGATGCGCAGTATTTT,CASSFSGSSTDAQYF
TRBJ2-1,many,TRBV7-2,.,TGTGCCAGCAGCGCAACAAATGAGCAGTTCTTC,CASSATNEQFF
TRBJ2-1,many,TRBV6-2/TRBV6-3,.,TGTGCCAGCAGTTACTCAGGGGGGGCCGAAGGGGAGCAGTTCTTC,CASSYSGGAEGEQFF
TRBJ2-5,many,TRBV6-2/TRBV6-3,.,TGTGCCAGCAGTTACTCGGGGCAGGAAGAGACCCAGTACTTC,CASSYSGQEETQYF
TRBJ2-5,few,TRBV20-1,.,TGCAGTGCTAGAGATACCAGCGGCCAAGAGACCCAGTACTTC,CSARDTSGQETQYF
TRBJ2-3,.,TRBV30,TRBD2,TGTGCCTGGAGTGATGGACTAGCGGGAGCAGATACGCAGTATTTT,CAWSDGLAGADTQYF
TRBJ2-7,.,TRBV7-2,TRBD1,TGTGCCAGCAGCTTACGGGACAGGCCCAGTTACAATGAGCAGTACTTC,CASSLRDRPSYNEQYF
TRBJ2-7,few,TRBV15,.,TGTGCCACCAGCAGAGATCCTGACAGGATAATCTCCTACGAGCAGTACTTC,CATSRDPDRIISYEQYF
TRBJ1-1,.,TRBV6-1,.,TGTGCCAGCAAGGCCCAAATGAACACTGAAGCTTTCTTT,CASKAQMNTEAFF
TRBJ2-7,many,TRBV20-1,TRBD2,TGCAGTGCTAGAGAACTAGCGGGGAGACTCAACGAGCAGTACTTC,CSARELAGRLNEQYF
TRBJ2-7,few,TRBV20-1,.,TGCAGTGCTCCCGACGGGACCGTAGTCTCCTACGAGCAGTACTTC,CSAPDGTVVSYEQYF
TRBJ2-5,many,TRBV6-2/TRBV6-3,TRBD1,TGTGCCAGCAGCAGGACAGGGGCCAAAGAGACCCAGTACTTC,CASSRTGAKETQYF
TRBJ2-1,.,TRBV20-1,.,TGCAGTGCTAGGGGGTCGGGTGAGCAGTTCTTC,CSARGSGEQFF
TRBJ2-5,.,TRBV5-1,.,TGCGCCAGCAAGGCAGATCAAGGGACCCAGTACTTC,CASKADQGTQYF
TRBJ2-3,many,TRBV4-3,TRBD2,TGCGCCAGCAGCCAAGATCTATGGGCGAGTGGGAGGGCGACAGATACGCAGTATTTT,CASSQDLWASGRATDTQYF
TRBJ1-6,many,TRBV5-1,.,TGCGCCAGCAGCTCCGACAGAAGCTCCTATAATTCACCCCTCCACTTT,CASSSDRSSYNSPLHF
TRBJ2-5,many,TRBV7-2,.,TGTGCCAGCAGCTTAGAGTACTCCGAGACCCAGTACTTC,CASSLEYSETQYF
TRBJ1-5,.,TRBV10-2,TRBD1,TGCGCCAGCAGTGAATTCCGAGGACAGGGGGCAAATCAGCCCCAGCATTTT,CASSEFRGQGANQPQHF
TRBJ1-3,.,TRBV7-3,.,TGTGCCAGCAGCTTAAACCCCAGGGCTGGAAACACCATATATTTT,CASSLNPRAGNTIYF
TRBJ1-5,many,TRBV10-3,.,TGTGCCATCAGTGTTGGAGGGAACAATCAGCCCCAGCATTTT,CAISVGGNNQPQHF
TRBJ1-6,.,TRBV14,.,TGTGCCAGCAGCCGAACTAAGGATTCACCCCTCCACTTT,CASSRTKDSPLHF
TRBJ1-1,.,TRBV6-2/TRBV6-3,.,TGTGCCAGCAGTTACTGGGGCGGTCCGACCACTGAAGCTTTCTTT,CASSYWGGPTTEAFF
TRBJ1-5,.,TRBV9,.,TGTGCCAGCAGTGGCGGGGATTTACAGCCCCAGCATTTT,CASSGGDLQPQHF
TRBJ1-5,.,TRBV12-3/TRBV12-4,TRBD1,TGTGCCAGCAGAACCTCGGGACAGGGGGAGCAAACTAATCAGCCCCAGCATTTT,CASRTSGQGEQTNQPQHF
TRBJ2-3,many,TRBV7-8,TRBD1,TGTGCCAGCAGCTTACTACCCCAGGGGGCAGATACGCAGTATTTT,CASSLLPQGADTQYF
TRBJ2-1,many,TRBV12-3/TRBV12-4,TRBD2,TGTGCCAGCAGTGCGTCTAGAGCGGGGGGCCACAATGAGCAGTTCTTC,CASSASRAGGHNEQFF
TRBJ2-7,.,TRBV7-2,.,TGTGCCGGCAGCTTAGTTAGCGGCAATGAGCAGTACTTC,CAGSLVSGNEQYF
TRBJ1-6,few,TRBV6-6,TRBD1,TGTGCCAACAGGGACAGGGCCAATTCACCCCTCCACTTT,CANRDRANSPLHF
TRBJ1-2,few,TRBV29-1,.,TGCAGCGTTGACCGGACAAACTATGGCTACACCTTC,CSVDRTNYGYTF
TRBJ1-2,many,TRBV9,TRBD1,TGTGCCAGCAGCGTAGGTGCCGGGACAGGGTACGGCTACACCTTC,CASSVGAGTGYGYTF
TRBJ2-5,.,TRBV3-1,.,TGTGCCAGCAGCCCCATGGACGGGGAGGCCCAGTACTTC,CASSPMDGEAQYF
TRBJ1-2,many,TRBV27,.,TGTGCCAGCAGTGGGACCAGGGGCGGCTACACCTTC,CASSGTRGGYTF
TRBJ1-1,.,TRBV5-1,.,TGCGCCAGCAGCTCGGCCGGGCTAGGTGAAGCTTTCTTT,CASSSAGLGEAFF
TRBJ1-4,many,TRBV7-9,.,TGTGCCAGCAGCTTAGCGGTCGGGACCGCGCAGTTTTTT,CASSLAVGTAQFF
TRBJ2-4,.,TRBV20-1,TRBD1,TGCAGTGCTAGTGGGGGGGGACAGGGCTTAGAGACCCGGTACTTC,CSASGGGQGLETRYF
TRBJ2-2,.,TRBV6-2/TRBV6-3,TRBD1,TGTGCCAGCACGTCAAGACAGGGAAACACCGGGGAGCGGTTTTTT,CASTSRQGNTGERFF